This TCR beta chain was identified during a study of blood T cell repertoires in COVID-19. Study context: Sites in the United States, Italy and Spain provided acute and convalescent COVID-19 samples. PBMCs, B-cell-depleted T cells, or T cells were the source of the cDNA or gDNA that made up the material.

The length of the CDR3 is 14 residues. Germline CDR1 is SGHRS and CDR2 is YFSETQ. Trimming took off 0 bases at V and 0 bases at J, with 6 bases between the two ends. In the original processing: Reference gene primer amplification gave estimated nucleated cell counts. Clones were read by immunoSEQ multiplex PCR, and TCRdb kept only the in-frame ones, dropping some. V and J calls and clone size are copied from that table; D and trimming were computed from the DNA. The sample carries fewer than 250,000 clones, 83% recorded once. The chain employs TRBV5-1 and TRBJ1-1; no firm D call. The clonotype originates from a woman aged 40 to 50 with active or convalescent COVID-19. The sequenced material came from peripheral blood. CDR3 in amino acids: CASSLEWLNTEAFF. The CDR3 DNA is TGCGCCAGCAGCTTGGAATGGCTGAACACTGAAGCTTTCTTT.